Listed below are T cell receptor beta chains from one sample, sequenced in a study of post-analysis software for immune sequencing data. TCRdb fed the PCR reads into MiXCR, producing one record per CDR3 protein. The sample has 750,000 to 950,000 distinct CDR3 sequences, about 50% seen once. Sequencing input: blood. The receptors were sampled from a girl under 18 with multiple sclerosis. CDR3s include the opening cysteine and the closing phenylalanine or tryptophan.

length: 12
J: TRBJ1-2
V: TRBV7-3
CDR3: CASSPNGEGYTF

length: 18
J: TRBJ2-7
V: TRBV7-9
CDR3: CASCLGPGYKSESYEQYF

length: 15
J: TRBJ2-3
V: TRBV5-6
CDR3: CASSPGRGNTDTQYF

length: 13
J: TRBJ2-1
V: TRBV29-1
CDR3: CSTTSGRVHEQFF

length: 14
J: TRBJ2-7
V: TRBV27
CDR3: CASSWRASLGEQYF

length: 15
J: TRBJ2-3
V: TRBV27
CDR3: CASRAGSFHTDTQYF

length: 13
J: -
V: TRBV6-5
CDR3: CASSYFGGSEQYF

length: 13
J: TRBJ1-2
V: TRBV29-1
CDR3: CSAFPGGAGSYTF

length: 15
J: TRBJ2-7
V: TRBV6-6
CDR3: CASSSREWGVYEQYF

length: 14
J: -
V: TRBV5-1
CDR3: CASSPWTEAFEQYF

length: 12
J: TRBJ1-2
V: TRBV6-6
CDR3: CATHRANYGYTF

length: 13
J: -
V: TRBV20-1
CDR3: CSAGTSYYNEQYF

length: 13
J: TRBJ2-7
V: TRBV20-1
CDR3: CSAASNTYYEQYF

length: 15
J: TRBJ2-7
V: TRBV11-2
CDR3: CASSLRGTAGYKQYF

length: 17
J: TRBJ1-6
V: TRBV7-8
CDR3: CASSPRQDTTQDSPLHF

length: 17
J: TRBJ2-3
V: TRBV18
CDR3: CASSPRLGATSTDTQYF

length: 18
J: TRBJ2-3
V: TRBV7-9
CDR3: CASSFRPGTSGGTDTQYF

length: 15
J: TRBJ2-1
V: TRBV4-1
CDR3: CASSQGLERYNEQFF

length: 17
J: TRBJ2-1
V: TRBV28
CDR3: CASSFLGWVNITDEQFF

length: 17
J: TRBJ2-3
V: TRBV6-2/TRBV6-3
CDR3: CASSYSRAGVGTDTQYF

length: 18
J: TRBJ1-5
V: TRBV14
CDR3: CASSQDLGLGDTNQPQHF

length: 15
J: TRBJ1-6
V: TRBV12-3/TRBV12-4
CDR3: CASRSQGAGGSPLHF

length: 16
J: TRBJ2-3
V: TRBV5-6
CDR3: CASSLRRTSGTDTQYF

length: 13
J: TRBJ2-7
V: TRBV28
CDR3: CASSFGTLYEQYF

length: 16
J: TRBJ2-3
V: TRBV5-1
CDR3: CASSKLVDRGTDTQYF

length: 15
J: TRBJ1-2
V: TRBV6-2/TRBV6-3
CDR3: CASSYPGTPNYGYTF

length: 14
J: TRBJ2-5
V: TRBV5-6
CDR3: CASSLRRGQETQYF

length: 13
J: TRBJ2-5
V: TRBV6-5
CDR3: CASSYSKVNEQYF

length: 12
J: TRBJ2-1
V: TRBV3-1
CDR3: CASSQDNYEQFF

length: 14
J: TRBJ2-7
V: TRBV5-1
CDR3: CASSPGLGAYEQYF

length: 20
J: TRBJ2-7
V: TRBV20-1
CDR3: CSAHQTRTSGRARVHNEQYF

length: 12
J: TRBJ2-1
V: TRBV5-1
CDR3: CASSPGPREQFF

length: 13
J: TRBJ2-7
V: TRBV6-5
CDR3: CASRGTGTYEQYF

length: 14
J: TRBJ2-1
V: TRBV2
CDR3: CASSQHNPYNEQFF

length: 15
J: TRBJ2-7
V: TRBV6-2/TRBV6-3
CDR3: CASRIELPGSYEQYF

length: 16
J: TRBJ2-1
V: TRBV20-1
CDR3: CSAPVSWENSYNEQFF

length: 11
J: TRBJ2-7
V: TRBV12-3/TRBV12-4
CDR3: CASSFGYEQYF

length: 15
J: TRBJ1-5
V: TRBV25-1
CDR3: CASSASRLSNQPQHF

length: 18
J: -
V: TRBV27
CDR3: CASSSRYHRVLKGDEQYF

length: 18
J: TRBJ2-1
V: TRBV7-9
CDR3: CASSIRGGSGQSYNEQFF

length: 16
J: TRBJ2-6
V: TRBV6-4
CDR3: CASSVKGGSGANVLTF

length: 18
J: TRBJ1-1
V: TRBV5-1
CDR3: CASSFGFSGSGVETEAFF

length: 14
J: TRBJ1-2
V: TRBV9
CDR3: CASSVSRWDYGYTF

length: 16
J: TRBJ2-7
V: TRBV7-9
CDR3: CASSLGLAGGPHEQYF

length: 12
J: TRBJ1-2
V: TRBV18
CDR3: CASSPANYGYTF

length: 15
J: TRBJ1-2
V: TRBV6-5
CDR3: CASSSPGRGRFGYTF

length: 15
J: TRBJ2-7
V: TRBV9
CDR3: CASSVGGTGALEQYF

length: 17
J: TRBJ2-6
V: TRBV6-5
CDR3: CASSYSATSSGANVLTF

length: 15
J: TRBJ2-1
V: TRBV5-1
CDR3: CASSLAGGSGNEQFF

length: 14
J: TRBJ1-4
V: TRBV12-3/TRBV12-4
CDR3: CASSRGIANEKLFF

length: 13
J: TRBJ2-3
V: TRBV20-1
CDR3: CSARAQDTDTQYF

length: 15
J: TRBJ2-1
V: TRBV14
CDR3: CASSRTNAWAGEQFF

length: 17
J: TRBJ2-3
V: TRBV11-2
CDR3: CASSSRPFGRRTDTQYF

length: 17
J: TRBJ2-1
V: TRBV7-3
CDR3: CASSSDPRRVWGNEQFF

length: 12
J: TRBJ2-5
V: TRBV5-1
CDR3: CASSPGGETQYF

length: 12
J: TRBJ2-7
V: TRBV27
CDR3: CAIGWIAYEQYF

length: 17
J: TRBJ2-5
V: TRBV5-1
CDR3: CASSLGGLAGPQETQYF

length: 16
J: TRBJ1-2
V: TRBV2
CDR3: CASSESLVGTNYGYTF

length: 15
J: TRBJ2-5
V: TRBV12-3/TRBV12-4
CDR3: CASISTGLAQETQYF

length: 13
J: -
V: TRBV5-1
CDR3: CASSFSEGETQYF